The 13 T cell receptor beta chains below were found in one sample sequenced in a study of OX40 agonist ivuxolimab in advanced cancers. The library was built by means of the immunoSEQ multiplex PCR assay. TCRdb holds this immuneACCESS table with in-frame rearrangements only. Some clones are missing; in checked studies, unresolved V genes explain under half, and the rest has no known cause. This sample gives about 110,000 clones in total; 91% of them show up just once. The ten biggest clones cover approximately 0.69% of the sample. Sample: CD4+ or CD8+ T cells sorted from blood, taken in a trial of the OX40 agonist ivuxolimab. The receptors derive from an adult with an advanced solid tumor such as melanoma, head and neck, liver or kidney cancer.

The genes are TRBV11-2 and TRBJ2-3; D is undetermined. V dropped 9 bases and J dropped 6 bases, with 19 bases sitting between them. CDR3 length equals 14 residues. CDR1 and CDR2 from the germline V gene are SGHAT and FQNNGV. This CDR3 is CASSDLGFVDTQYF. The CDR3 coding sequence is TGTGCCAGTTCGGACCTCGGCTTCGTGGATACGCAGTATTTT.

Only a few counts were recorded for this clone. V and J are TRBV18 and TRBJ2-2; TRBD1 might be the D (6 bases). V lost 2 bases to trimming and J lost 6 bases, with 7 bases between them. Germline lookup yields CDR1 KGHSH and CDR2 LQKENI. The CDR3 extends over 13 amino acids. CDR3 DNA: TGTGCCAGCTCACCAGGACAGTCCGGGGAGCTGTTTTTT. Its translation is CASSPGQSGELFF. The complete variable domain, with remaining parts taken from reference TRBV18 and TRBJ2-2, reads NAGVMQNPRHLVRRRGQEARLRCSPMKGHSHVYWYRQLPEEGLKFMVYLQKENIIDESGMPKERFSAEFPKEGPSILRIQQVVRGDSAAYFCASSPGQSGELFFGEGSRLTVL.

The chain carries TRBV19 and TRBJ2-2; no reliable D call. This CDR3 contains 12 residues. Trimming left V 4 bases short and J 3 bases short, with 3 bases between. CDR1 is LNHDA and CDR2 is SQIVND in the germline V gene (reference sequence). The CDR3 coding sequence is TGTGCCAGTAGTAGAGACACCGGGGAGCTGTTTTTT. Its protein is CASSRDTGELFF.

The chain has TRBV6-1 and TRBJ2-6; 10 bases align to TRBD1. V lost 6 bases and J lost 1; bases outside the gene matches: 12. Germline loops: CDR1 MNHNS, CDR2 SASEGT. CDR3 length: 19 amino acids. CDR3 DNA: TGTGCCAGCAGGGAAACCCGGACAGGGGGATTGTCTGGGGCCAACGTCCTGACTTTC. It is translated as CASRETRTGGLSGANVLTF.

This sequence joins TRBV5-4 and TRBJ2-7; D remains unclear. From germline, CDR1 is SGHNT and CDR2 YYREEE (reference sequence). This CDR3 has 13 amino acids. Trimming removed 0 bases at V and 2 bases at J, with 6 bases between. CDR3 nucleotide sequence: TGTGCCAGCAGCTTGGACCCCGCCTACGAGCAGTACTTC. It yields the protein CASSLDPAYEQYF.

The chain carries TRBV6-1 and TRBJ1-1; TRBD1 aligns across 9 bases. Unmatched junction bases numbered 7, after V lost 6 bases and J lost 5 bases. The length of the CDR3 is 14 residues. In germline, CDR1 is MNHNS, CDR2 SASEGT. CDR3 loop: CASRKQGARTEAFF. Here the CDR3 DNA reads TGTGCCAGCAGGAAACAGGGGGCGCGGACTGAAGCTTTCTTT.

CDR3 sequence reads: CASSPDRGSQPQHF. The CDR3 DNA reads as TGTGCCAGCAGTCCCGACAGGGGGAGCCAGCCCCAGCATTTT. The chain couples TRBV27 to TRBJ1-5; 9 nucleotides align to TRBD1. The V segment lost 5 bases and the J segment 7 bases; nucleotides outside the gene matches: 6. CDR3 length: 14 residues. Germline CDR1 is MNHEY and CDR2 is SMNVEV (reference sequence).

This clone was seen once. V gene TRBV7-9 combines with J gene TRBJ2-7; 13 bases align to TRBD2. CDR1 is SEHNR, CDR2 FQNEAQ, per germline (reference sequence). Trimming took 6 bases from V and 2 from J; bases not matched to a gene: 7. CDR3 length equals 16 residues. CDR3 loop: CASRGGTSGDPYEQYF. CDR3 nucleotides: TGTGCCAGCAGGGGTGGGACTAGCGGGGACCCCTACGAGCAGTACTTC.

This chain connects TRBV6-5 to TRBJ2-3, with 9 positions matching TRBD1. V shed 6 bases, J shed 7 bases, and the junction held 8 bases outside the gene matches. CDR1 and CDR2 (germline): MNHEY, SVGAGI. The CDR3 is made up of 14 amino acids. This CDR3 is CASRDRGALNTQYF. The CDR3 nucleotides read TGTGCCAGCAGAGACAGGGGGGCTCTGAATACGCAGTATTTT.

The chain has TRBV6-5 and TRBJ1-3; no clear D gene. Trimming pared 0 bases from V and 0 bases from J, leaving 6 bases between. The length of the CDR3 is 15 residues. Germline V lookup: CDR1 MNHEY, CDR2 SVGAGI. CDR3 region: CASSYSSISGNTIYF. The CDR3, as DNA: TGTGCCAGCAGTTACTCCTCAATCTCTGGAAACACCATATATTTT.

The chain recombines TRBV9 with TRBJ2-1, with TRBD2 matching 10 bases. Germline V lookup: CDR1 SGDLS, CDR2 YYNGEE. V lost 5 bases, J lost 9 bases, and 11 bases stayed unmatched. The CDR3 runs to 15 residues. CDR3 sequence (DNA): TGTGCCAGCAGTCCCAGCGGGGGGGCATTGGGTGAGCAGTTCTTC. Encoded protein: CASSPSGGALGEQFF.

The V and J genes are TRBV27 and TRBJ1-1; maybe TRBD1 (5 bases). Germline V gives CDR1 MNHEY, CDR2 SMNVEV (reference sequence). Trimming took off 3 bases at V and 4 bases at J, with 12 bases between the two ends. CDR3 length equals 14 residues. CDR3 sequence (DNA): TGTGCCAGCAGTTTCAAGGGGTGGGGCACTGAAGCTTTCTTT. Its protein product is CASSFKGWGTEAFF.

The genes are TRBV19 and TRBJ1-6; 9 bases line up with TRBD1. The germline gives CDR1 LNHDA, CDR2 SQIVND (reference sequence). The junction had 7 bases not matched to a gene; V was cut back by 2 bases and J by 5 bases. This CDR3 is 17 amino acids long. CDR3 sequence reads: CASSIKVWDRDNSPLHF. In DNA form, the CDR3 reads TGTGCCAGTAGTATAAAGGTTTGGGACAGGGATAATTCACCCCTCCACTTT.